Included here is one TCR beta chain sequence, with context. Its antigen is undetermined. The PCR used 60 Vbeta and 13 Jbeta primers. Data came from immunoSEQ multiplex PCR; TCRdb stores just in-frame clones and leaves some out. The sample has some 130,000 clones; more than 70% are singletons. The sample comes from a study of cytomegalovirus exposure and HLA in healthy donors. Study overall: For the approximately 390 genotyped donors, more than 80% fell within the Caucasian-associated ancestry cluster. General study findings and limits: TRBV6-2, TRBV6-3 and some other V segments were excluded as indistinguishable.

Germline CDR1 reads MDHEN; CDR2 reads SYDVKM. The CDR3 consists of 15 residues. V shed 3 bases, J shed 0 bases, and the junction held 3 bases outside the gene matches. This sequence was found in a woman aged 60-70 years in good health and CMV-seronegative. The V gene is TRBV28, the J gene TRBJ2-7; TRBD1 matches 9 bases. Sample: PBMCs. The CDR3 DNA reads TGTGCCAGCAGTTTTCCGACAGGGGGCTCCTACGAGCAGTACTTC. Its protein is CASSFPTGGSYEQYF.